Included here is one TCR beta chain sequence, with context. This same CDR3 is encoded by further DNA sequences in the sample. This entry is derived from a study of blood T cell repertoires in COVID-19. The germline gives CDR1 SGHNT, CDR2 YYREEE (reference sequence). This CDR3 has 14 amino acids. The ends were cut back, 0 bases at V and 1 base at J, with 6 bases in the middle. The method was immunoSEQ multiplex PCR; TCRdb's version includes in-frame clones alone and lacks a portion of them. This table holds hundreds of thousands of clones, about four fifths found once. Specimen: peripheral blood. The receptor comes from a man older than 75 with acute or convalescent COVID-19. The chain carries TRBV5-4 and TRBJ2-3, with D possibly TRBD1 on 5 matching bases. The CDR3 DNA follows: TGTGCCAGCAGCTTGGAACAGGGCACAGATACGCAGTATTTT. Translated, it gives CASSLEQGTDTQYF.